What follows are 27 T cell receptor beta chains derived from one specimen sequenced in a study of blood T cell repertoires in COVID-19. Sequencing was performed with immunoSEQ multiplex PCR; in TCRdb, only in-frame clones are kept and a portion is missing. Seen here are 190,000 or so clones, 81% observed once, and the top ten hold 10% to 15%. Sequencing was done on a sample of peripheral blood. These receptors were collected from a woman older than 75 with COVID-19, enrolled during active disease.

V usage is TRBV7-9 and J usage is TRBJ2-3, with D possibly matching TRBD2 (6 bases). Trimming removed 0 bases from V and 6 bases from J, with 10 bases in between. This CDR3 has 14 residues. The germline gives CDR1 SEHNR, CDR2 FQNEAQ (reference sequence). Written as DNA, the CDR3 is TGTGCCAGCAGCTTAGCCGGGGGATGGGATACGCAGTATTTT. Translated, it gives CASSLAGGWDTQYF.

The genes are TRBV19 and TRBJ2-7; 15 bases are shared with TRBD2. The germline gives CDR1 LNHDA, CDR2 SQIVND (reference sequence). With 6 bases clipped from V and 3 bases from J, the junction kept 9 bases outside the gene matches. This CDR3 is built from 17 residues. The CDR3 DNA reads TGTGCCAGTAGCACCTCGGGACTAGCGGGAGGAAACTACGAGCAGTACTTC. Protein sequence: CASSTSGLAGGNYEQYF. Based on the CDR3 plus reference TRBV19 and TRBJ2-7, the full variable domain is DGGITQSPKYLFRKEGQNVTLSCEQNLNHDAMYWYRQDPGQGLRLIYYSQIVNDFQKGDIAEGYSVSREKKESFPLTVTSAQKNPTAFYLCASSTSGLAGGNYEQYFGPGTRLTVT.

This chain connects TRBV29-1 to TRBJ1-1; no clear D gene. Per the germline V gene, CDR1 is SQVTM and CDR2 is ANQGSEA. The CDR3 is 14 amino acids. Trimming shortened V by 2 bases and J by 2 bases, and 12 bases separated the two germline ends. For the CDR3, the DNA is TGCAGCGTTGAACCCCAGAACGCCAACACTGAAGCTTTCTTT. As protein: CSVEPQNANTEAFF. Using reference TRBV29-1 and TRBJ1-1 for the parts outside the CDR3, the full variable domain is SAVISQKPSRDICQRGTSLTIQCQVDSQVTMMFWYRQQPGQSLTLIATANQGSEATYESGFVIDKFPISRPNLTFSTLTVSNMSPEDSSIYLCSVEPQNANTEAFFGQGTRLTVV.

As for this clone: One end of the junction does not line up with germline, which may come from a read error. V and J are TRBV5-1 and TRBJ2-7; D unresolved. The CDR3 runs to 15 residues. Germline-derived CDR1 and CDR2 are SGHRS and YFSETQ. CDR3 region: CASSLGAASSSEQYF. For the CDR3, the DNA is TGCGCCAGCAGCTTGGGGGCAGCCTCGTCCTCCGAGCAGTACTTC.

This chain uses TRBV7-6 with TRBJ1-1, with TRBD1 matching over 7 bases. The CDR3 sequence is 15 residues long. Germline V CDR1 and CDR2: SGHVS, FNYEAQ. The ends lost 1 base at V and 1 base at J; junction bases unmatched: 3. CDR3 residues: CASSLGQGPNTEAFF. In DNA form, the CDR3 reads TGTGCCAGCAGCTTAGGACAGGGACCGAACACTGAAGCTTTCTTT.

In DNA form, the CDR3 reads TGTGCCAGCAGTTTATCGTTTGTTACTAGAACCGGGGAGCTGTTTTTT. It codes for CASSLSFVTRTGELFF. The chain joins TRBV27 to TRBJ2-2; maybe TRBD2 (5 bases). V was pared by 0 bases and J by 5 bases, with 13 bases between. The V gene's germline CDR1 is MNHEY and CDR2 SMNVEV (reference sequence). CDR3 length: 16 residues.

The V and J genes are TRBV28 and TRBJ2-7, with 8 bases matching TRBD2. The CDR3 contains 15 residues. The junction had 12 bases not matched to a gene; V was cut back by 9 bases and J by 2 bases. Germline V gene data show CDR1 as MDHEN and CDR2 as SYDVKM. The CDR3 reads CASGSFGGGTYEQYF. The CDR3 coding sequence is TGTGCCAGTGGGAGTTTCGGGGGGGGAACCTACGAGCAGTACTTC.

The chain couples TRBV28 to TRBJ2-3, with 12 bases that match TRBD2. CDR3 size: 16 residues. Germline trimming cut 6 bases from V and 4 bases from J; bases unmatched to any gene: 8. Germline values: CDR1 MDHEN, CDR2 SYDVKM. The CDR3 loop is CASSFWGLAGPDTQYF. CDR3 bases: TGTGCCAGCAGCTTTTGGGGACTAGCGGGTCCAGATACGCAGTATTTT.

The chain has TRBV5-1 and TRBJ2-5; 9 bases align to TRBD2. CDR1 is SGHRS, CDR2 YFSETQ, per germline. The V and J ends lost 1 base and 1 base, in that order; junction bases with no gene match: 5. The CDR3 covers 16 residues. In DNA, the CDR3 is TGCGCCAGCAGCTTGATTAGCGGGGGACCCCAAGAGACCCAGTACTTC. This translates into CASSLISGGPQETQYF.

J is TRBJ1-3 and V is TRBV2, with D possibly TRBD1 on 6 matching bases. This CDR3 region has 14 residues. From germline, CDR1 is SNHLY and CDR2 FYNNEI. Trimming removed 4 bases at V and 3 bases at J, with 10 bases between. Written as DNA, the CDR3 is TGTGCCAGCAGTGTTGGCAGGGGTGGAAACACCATATATTTT. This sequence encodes CASSVGRGGNTIYF.

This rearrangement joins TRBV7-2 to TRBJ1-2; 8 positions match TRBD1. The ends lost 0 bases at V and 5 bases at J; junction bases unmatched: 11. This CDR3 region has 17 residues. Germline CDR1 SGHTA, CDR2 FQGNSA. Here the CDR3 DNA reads TGTGCCAGCAGCTTAGCGACTCGGACAGGGCGGCGATATGGCTACACCTTC. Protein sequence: CASSLATRTGRRYGYTF.

The CDR3 is CASSPRQLGSSHYYGYTF. Written as DNA, the CDR3 is TGTGCCAGCAGCCCGAGACAGTTAGGGTCTTCCCATTACTATGGCTACACCTTC. The chain combines TRBV3-1 (or the pseudogene TRBV3-2) with TRBJ1-2; D perhaps matches TRBD1 (5 bases). Trimming shortened V by 4 bases and J by 3 bases, and 24 bases separated the two germline ends. The CDR3 runs to 18 residues. CDR1 and CDR2 from the germline V gene are LGHDT and YNNKEL (reference sequence).

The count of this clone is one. CDR3 residues: CASSLDPFGLANTGELFF. Here the CDR3 DNA reads TGTGCCAGCAGCCTTGACCCTTTTGGACTAGCGAACACCGGGGAGCTGTTTTTT. The V gene is TRBV7-2, the J gene TRBJ2-2; 7 nucleotides line up with TRBD2. The length of the CDR3 is 18 residues. J was trimmed by 0 bases and V by 5 bases; bases with no gene match: 12. In germline, CDR1 is SGHTA, CDR2 FQGNSA. Variable domain in full (rest from reference TRBV7-2 and TRBJ2-2): GAGVSQSPSNKVTEKGKDVELRCDPISGHTALYWYRQSLGQGLEFLIYFQGNSAPDKSGLPSDRFSAERTGGSVSTLTIQRTQQEDSAVYLCASSLDPFGLANTGELFFGEGSRLTVL.

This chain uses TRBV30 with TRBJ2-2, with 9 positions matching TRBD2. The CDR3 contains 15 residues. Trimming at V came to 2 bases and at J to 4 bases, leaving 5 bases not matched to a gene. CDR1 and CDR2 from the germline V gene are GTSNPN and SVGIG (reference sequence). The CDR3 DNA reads TGTGCCTGGAGTTTGGGACTAGCTCCCACCGGGGAGCTGTTTTTT. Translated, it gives CAWSLGLAPTGELFF.

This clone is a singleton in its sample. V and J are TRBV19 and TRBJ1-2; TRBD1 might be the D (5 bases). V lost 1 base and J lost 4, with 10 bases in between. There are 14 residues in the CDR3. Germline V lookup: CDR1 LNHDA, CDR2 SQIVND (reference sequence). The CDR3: CASSIGSRGYGYTF. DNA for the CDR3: TGTGCCAGTAGTATAGGGAGTAGGGGCTATGGCTACACCTTC.

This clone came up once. The CDR3 nucleotides are TGTGCCAGCAGTTTAAGGGGACAGGGGAACTATGGCTACACCTTC. It translates to CASSLRGQGNYGYTF. V is TRBV28 and J is TRBJ1-2; 10 bases fit TRBD1. In germline, CDR1 is MDHEN, CDR2 SYDVKM. This CDR3 has 15 amino acids. The trim removed 2 bases at V and 2 bases at J, leaving 2 bases unmatched.

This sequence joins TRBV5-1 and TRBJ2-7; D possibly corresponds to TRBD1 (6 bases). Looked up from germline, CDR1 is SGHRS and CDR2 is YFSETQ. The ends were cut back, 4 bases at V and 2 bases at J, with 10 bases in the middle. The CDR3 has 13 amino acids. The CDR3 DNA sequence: TGCGCCAGCAGCGCCAGGGGCCCCTACGAGCAGTACTTC. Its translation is CASSARGPYEQYF.

CDR3 nucleotides: TGTGCCAGCAGTTCACGACCGCGGGATAGGGGCAATGAGCAGTTCTTC. Its protein is CASSSRPRDRGNEQFF. V gene TRBV27 combines with J gene TRBJ2-1; D possibly corresponds to TRBD2 (6 bases). V lost 4 bases and J 6 bases, leaving 19 bases between the germline ends. The CDR3 length is 16 residues. The V gene's germline CDR1 is MNHEY and CDR2 SMNVEV (reference sequence).

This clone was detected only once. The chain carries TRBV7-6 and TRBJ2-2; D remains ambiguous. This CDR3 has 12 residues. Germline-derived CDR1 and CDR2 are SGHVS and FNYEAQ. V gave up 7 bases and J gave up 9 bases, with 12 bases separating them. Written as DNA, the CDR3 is TGTGCCAGCACGACACTTCCCAGGGAGCTGTTTTTT. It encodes CASTTLPRELFF. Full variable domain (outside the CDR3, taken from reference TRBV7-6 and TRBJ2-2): GAGVSQSPRYKVTKRGQDVALRCDPISGHVSLYWYRQALGQGPEFLTYFNYEAQQDKSGLPNDRFSAERPEGSISTLTIQRTEQRDSAMYRCASTTLPRELFFGEGSRLTVL.

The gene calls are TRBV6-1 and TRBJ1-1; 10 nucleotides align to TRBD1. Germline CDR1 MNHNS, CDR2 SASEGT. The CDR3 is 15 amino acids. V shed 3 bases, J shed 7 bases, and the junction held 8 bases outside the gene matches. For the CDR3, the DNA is TGTGCCAGCAGTGATGTGGGGACAGGGGTTAATGAAGCTTTCTTT. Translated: CASSDVGTGVNEAFF.

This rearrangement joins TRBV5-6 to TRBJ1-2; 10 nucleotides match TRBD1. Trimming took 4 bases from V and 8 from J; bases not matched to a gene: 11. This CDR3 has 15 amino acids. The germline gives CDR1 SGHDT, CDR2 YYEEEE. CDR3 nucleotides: TGTGCCAGCAGCCCTTTGGGACAGGGGCGCGGAGGCTACACCTTC. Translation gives CASSPLGQGRGGYTF.

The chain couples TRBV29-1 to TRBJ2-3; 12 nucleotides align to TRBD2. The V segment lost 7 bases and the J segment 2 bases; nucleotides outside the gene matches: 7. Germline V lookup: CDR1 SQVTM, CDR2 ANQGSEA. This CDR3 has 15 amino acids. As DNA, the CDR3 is TGCAGCGGGTTGGGACTAGCGGGCTACACAGATACGCAGTATTTT. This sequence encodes CSGLGLAGYTDTQYF.

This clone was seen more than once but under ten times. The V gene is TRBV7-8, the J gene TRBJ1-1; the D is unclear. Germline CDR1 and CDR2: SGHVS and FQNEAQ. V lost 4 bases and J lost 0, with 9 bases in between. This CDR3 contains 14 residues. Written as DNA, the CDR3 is TGTGCCAGCAGCTCACACCCTTTGAACACTGAAGCTTTCTTT. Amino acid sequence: CASSSHPLNTEAFF.

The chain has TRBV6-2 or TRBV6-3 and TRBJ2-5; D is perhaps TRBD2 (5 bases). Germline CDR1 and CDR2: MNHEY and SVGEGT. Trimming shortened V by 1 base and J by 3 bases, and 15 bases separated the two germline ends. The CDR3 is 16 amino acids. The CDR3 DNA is TGTGCCAGCAGTTACTATGGGAGACCGGTGAAAGAGACCCAGTACTTC. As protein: CASSYYGRPVKETQYF.

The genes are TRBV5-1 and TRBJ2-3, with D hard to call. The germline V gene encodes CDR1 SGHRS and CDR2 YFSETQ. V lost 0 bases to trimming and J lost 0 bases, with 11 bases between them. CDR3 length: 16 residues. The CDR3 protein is CASSLEQPSSTDTQYF. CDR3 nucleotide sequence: TGCGCCAGCAGCTTGGAACAGCCTTCTAGCACAGATACGCAGTATTTT.

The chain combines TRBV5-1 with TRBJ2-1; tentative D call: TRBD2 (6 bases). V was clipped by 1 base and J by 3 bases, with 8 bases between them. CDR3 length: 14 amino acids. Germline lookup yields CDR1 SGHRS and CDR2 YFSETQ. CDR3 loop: CASSLRGNYNEQFF. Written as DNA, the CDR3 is TGCGCCAGCAGCTTGCGGGGGAACTACAATGAGCAGTTCTTC.

This CDR3 reads CASSLGGLRAGELFF. CDR3 sequence (DNA): TGTGCCAGCAGCTTAGGAGGGCTAAGGGCCGGGGAGCTGTTTTTT. This chain joins TRBV7-2 and TRBJ2-2, with TRBD2 as a possible D gene (5 bases). The V end lost 1 base, the J end lost 6 bases, and 12 bases lay between the germline ends. The CDR3 has 15 amino acids. Germline V gene data show CDR1 as SGHTA and CDR2 as FQGNSA.